The source of this TCR beta chain is a study of response to subunit inactivated influenza vaccine. General study results and limits: Seasonal influenza vaccination, on each occasion, was suggested by the authors to recruit few new T cells.

From germline, CDR1 is MNHEY and CDR2 SVGEGT. This CDR3 is built from 18 residues. V lost 2 bases, J lost 5 bases, and 8 bases stayed unmatched. TCRdb recomputed calls from the RT-PCR reads with MiXCR, one row per CDR3 protein. The sample yields 500,000 to 600,000 distinct CDR3 sequences, 10% to 15% seen once. This clonotype was counted a few times. Its antigen is not identified. This TCR derives from a man aged 45 to 65 who received an inactivated influenza vaccine. Source: PBMCs from blood, taken on the day of vaccination. The V call is TRBV6-2 or TRBV6-3, the J call TRBJ2-1; 14 bases map to TRBD2. The CDR3 bases are TGTGCCAGCAGTTACGGTGGGACTAGCGGGAGAGGGAACAATGAGCAGTTCTTC. This gives the protein CASSYGGTSGRGNNEQFF.